The 16 T cell receptor beta chains listed next were all sequenced from one sample in a study of identical twins. From the 5' RACE reads, TCRdb called clonotypes with MiXCR, one entry per CDR3 protein. The data contain approximately 630,000 distinct CDR3 sequences, around 7.5% of them singletons. This sample was also put to use in a study of yellow fever vaccine responses in identical twins.

The sequencing sample was made of PBMCs. The receptor set was obtained from a woman aged 18-29 years in good health.

This clonotype occurred a few times. The chain links TRBV13 to TRBJ2-3, with TRBD1 matching over 8 bases. In germline, CDR1 is PRHDT, CDR2 FYEKMQ (reference sequence). The junction had 7 bases not matched to a gene; V was cut back by 4 bases and J by 4 bases. The CDR3 is 15 residues long. CDR3 in amino acids: CASSSNGQGADTQYF. The CDR3 bases are TGTGCCAGCAGCTCAAACGGACAGGGCGCAGATACGCAGTATTTT.

This clonotype was recorded at least ten times. The chain uses TRBV6-5 and TRBJ2-5; no clear D gene. The CDR3 contains 15 residues. The germline gives CDR1 MNHEY, CDR2 SVGAGI. Trimming cost V 2 bases and J 2 bases, with 12 bases left between them. This CDR3 is CASSYEGFEQETQYF. The DNA of the CDR3 is TGTGCCAGCAGTTACGAAGGATTTGAGCAAGAGACCCAGTACTTC.

The chain's CDR3 is CASTQTGLAGELYF. The CDR3 nucleotides read TGTGCCAGCACCCAGACGGGACTAGCGGGAGAGTTGTACTTC. The V and J genes are TRBV27 and TRBJ2-4; 14 bases align to TRBD2. The germline V gene encodes CDR1 MNHEY and CDR2 SMNVEV (reference sequence). The CDR3 runs to 14 residues. Trimming cost V 7 bases and J 15 bases; bases outside gene matches: 11.

DNA of the CDR3: TGTGCCAGCAGCGACGGGGGGGCGTCCTACAATGAGCAGTTCTTC. It translates to CASSDGGASYNEQFF. The gene calls are TRBV7-9 and TRBJ2-1; 8 bases are a match to TRBD2. Germline values: CDR1 SEHNR, CDR2 FQNEAQ (reference sequence). This CDR3 has 15 amino acids. After removal of 5 bases from V and 1 base from J, the junction contained 4 bases not matched to a gene.

The chain joins TRBV29-1 to TRBJ2-7; 12 positions match TRBD2. In germline, CDR1 is SQVTM, CDR2 ANQGSEA. The CDR3 is 13 amino acids. Trimming cost V 7 bases and J 6 bases; bases outside gene matches: 7. The CDR3 sequence: CSARLAGAFEQYF. CDR3 DNA sequence: TGCAGCGCGAGACTAGCGGGAGCGTTCGAGCAGTACTTC.

This rearrangement joins TRBV3-1 to TRBJ2-3, with 7 nucleotides matching TRBD1. The CDR3 length is 15 residues. J lost 3 bases, V lost 7 bases, and 10 bases had no gene match. The germline V gene has CDR1 LGHDT and CDR2 YNNKEL (reference sequence). The CDR3 loop reads CASTRQGDPTDTQYF. The CDR3 DNA sequence: TGTGCCAGCACGCGACAGGGAGATCCGACAGATACGCAGTATTTT.

This clonotype was picked up many times. V gene TRBV28 combines with J gene TRBJ1-5, with D possibly being TRBD1 (6 bases). The V gene lost 1 base and the J gene lost 2 bases, with 9 bases spanning the gap. Germline assignment: CDR1 MDHEN and CDR2 SYDVKM. The CDR3 contains 15 residues. CDR3 coding DNA: TGTGCCAGCAGTTTATTGAGGGGGGGCAATCAGCCCCAGCATTTT. Protein sequence: CASSLLRGGNQPQHF.

This clonotype occurred many times. The V call is TRBV28, the J call TRBJ2-1; D remains unclear. The CDR3 loop spans 15 amino acids. Germline V gene lookup returns CDR1 MDHEN and CDR2 SYDVKM. Trimming pared 3 bases from V and 8 bases from J, leaving 17 bases between. CDR3 in amino acids: CASSFRLAAVDEQFF. The CDR3 nucleotides are TGTGCCAGCAGTTTCCGTCTGGCAGCTGTTGATGAGCAGTTCTTC.

This clonotype was detected only a few times. This chain connects TRBV7-9 to TRBJ2-1; D call uncertain. Deletions cut 4 bases from V and 9 bases from J, with 13 bases between. The CDR3 covers 13 residues. Per germline, CDR1 SEHNR and CDR2 FQNEAQ (reference sequence). CDR3 in amino acids: CASSSRERGEQFF. CDR3 nucleotides: TGTGCCAGCAGCTCAAGGGAAAGAGGTGAGCAGTTCTTC.

This clonotype occurred a few times. J is TRBJ2-5 and V is TRBV6-1; D perhaps matches TRBD2 (6 bases). The CDR3 runs 13 residues. Per germline, CDR1 MNHNS and CDR2 SASEGT. With 3 bases removed from V and 3 bases from J, the gap between germline ends came to 8 bases. The CDR3 loop is CASSDTGEETQYF. CDR3 bases: TGTGCCAGCAGTGATACGGGGGAAGAGACCCAGTACTTC.

The J gene is TRBJ2-2, the V gene TRBV20-1; 11 bases line up with TRBD1. From germline, CDR1 is DFQATT and CDR2 SNEGSKA (reference sequence). Trimming took 6 bases from V and 6 from J; bases not matched to a gene: 9. This CDR3 region has 15 residues. The CDR3 DNA is TGCAGTGCCCGGACAGGGGGCGCGGGAGCCGGGGAGCTGTTTTTT. This encodes CSARTGGAGAGELFF.

In nucleotides, the CDR3 is TGTGCCAGCAGTTTAGATCTGGGGGCTAACGGGGAGCTGTTTTTT. Translated: CASSLDLGANGELFF. The chain uses TRBV28 and TRBJ2-2; tentative D call: TRBD1 (6 bases). The CDR3 length is 15 residues. V was cut by 2 bases and J by 7 bases, with 14 bases left in between. Germline V lookup: CDR1 MDHEN, CDR2 SYDVKM.

This clonotype was seen at least ten times. The J gene is TRBJ2-1, the V gene TRBV24-1, with TRBD2 matching over 11 bases. CDR3 length: 15 amino acids. Germline V CDR1 and CDR2: KGHDR, SFDVKD. Trimming at V came to 7 bases and at J to 9 bases, leaving 10 bases not matched to a gene. CDR3 sequence reads: CATSGSGRATVEQFF. For the CDR3, the DNA is TGTGCCACCAGCGGTAGCGGGAGGGCGACGGTTGAGCAGTTCTTC.

This clonotype was recorded at least ten times. The V gene is TRBV12-3 or TRBV12-4, the J gene TRBJ2-3; D is possibly TRBD1 (5 bases). Trimming removed 6 bases from V and 2 bases from J, with 15 bases in between. The CDR3 is 15 amino acids. The CDR3 protein is CASSPSTGSTDTQYF. As DNA, the CDR3 is TGTGCCAGCAGCCCATCCACAGGATCCACAGATACGCAGTATTTT.

V and J are TRBV15 and TRBJ1-1; 8 bases match TRBD1. CDR3 length: 14 residues. Germline V lookup: CDR1 LNHNV, CDR2 YYDKDF (reference sequence). With V trimmed by 6 bases and J by 0 bases, 3 bases remained unmatched. CDR3 residues: CATRKDRVNTEAFF. The CDR3 nucleotides are TGTGCCACCAGAAAGGACAGGGTGAACACTGAAGCTTTCTTT. Filled out from reference TRBV15 and TRBJ1-1, the complete variable domain reads DAMVIQNPRYQVTQFGKPVTLSCSQTLNHNVMYWYQQKSSQAPKLLFHYYDKDFNNEADTPDNFQSRRPNTSFCFLDIRSPGLGDTAMYLCATRKDRVNTEAFFGQGTRLTVV.

This clonotype has a handful of counts. V is TRBV20-1 and J is TRBJ1-5; D is unresolved. This CDR3 is 13 amino acids long. Per the germline V gene, CDR1 is DFQATT and CDR2 is SNEGSKA (reference sequence). Trimming pared 7 bases from V and 4 bases from J, leaving 14 bases between. CDR3 sequence (DNA): TGCAGTGTCATAGAGGACTTGAATCAGCCCCAGCATTTT. This codes for CSVIEDLNQPQHF.